This TCR beta chain was profiled in a study of CD8 T cells in Susac syndrome. V was pared by 5 bases and J by 4 bases, with 5 bases between. This CDR3 has 11 residues. With random hexamers, reverse transcription was performed on about 0.5 to 1 ug of RNA. One entry per CDR3 protein results from TCRdb running MiXCR on the immunoSEQ multiplex PCR reads. The table has approximately 170,000 distinct CDR3 sequences, approximately 93% seen once. The sequence was obtained from a human donor with multiple sclerosis. V usage is TRBV12-3 or TRBV12-4 and J usage is TRBJ1-2; D remains ambiguous. Sample: CD4+ T cells from PBMCs. CDR3 coding DNA: TGTGCCAGCAGTCGACCCTATGGCTACACCTTC. Residues: CASSRPYGYTF.